The present T cell receptor beta chain was sequenced within a study of blood T cell repertoires in COVID-19. The CDR3 loop spans 13 amino acids. Looked up from germline, CDR1 is LNHDA and CDR2 is SQIVND (reference sequence). J gave up 6 bases and V 5 bases, and 6 bases lay outside the gene matches. Only in-frame clones appear in the TCRdb table, and some are missing; sequencing was by immunoSEQ multiplex PCR. The sample holds over 85,000 clones, roughly four fifths seen once. Sequencing input: peripheral blood. The chain employs TRBV19 and TRBJ1-2, with 7 bases fitting TRBD1. The source is a woman aged 60-75 years with acute or convalescent COVID-19. The CDR3: CASSAYRGDGYTF. DNA of the CDR3: TGTGCCAGTAGTGCTTACAGGGGAGATGGCTACACCTTC.